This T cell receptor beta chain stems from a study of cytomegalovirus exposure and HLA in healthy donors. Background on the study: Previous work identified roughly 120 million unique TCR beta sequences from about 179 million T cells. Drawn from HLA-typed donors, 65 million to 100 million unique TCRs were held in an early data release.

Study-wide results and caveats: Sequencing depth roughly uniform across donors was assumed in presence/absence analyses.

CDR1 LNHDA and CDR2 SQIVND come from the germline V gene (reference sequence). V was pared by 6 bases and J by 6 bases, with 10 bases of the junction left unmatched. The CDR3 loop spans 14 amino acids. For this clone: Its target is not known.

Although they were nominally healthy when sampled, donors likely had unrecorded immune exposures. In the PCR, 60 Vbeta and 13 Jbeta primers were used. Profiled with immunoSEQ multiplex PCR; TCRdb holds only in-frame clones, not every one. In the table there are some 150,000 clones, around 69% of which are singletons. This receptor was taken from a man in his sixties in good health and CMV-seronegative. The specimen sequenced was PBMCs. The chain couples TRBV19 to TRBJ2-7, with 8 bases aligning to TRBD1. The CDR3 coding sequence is TGTGCCAGTAGCCAAGACAGGGGCCGTAGCGAGCAGTACTTC. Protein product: CASSQDRGRSEQYF. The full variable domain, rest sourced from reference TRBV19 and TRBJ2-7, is DGGITQSPKYLFRKEGQNVTLSCEQNLNHDAMYWYRQDPGQGLRLIYYSQIVNDFQKGDIAEGYSVSREKKESFPLTVTSAQKNPTAFYLCASSQDRGRSEQYFGPGTRLTVT.